This entry describes one T cell receptor beta chain. What it binds is unknown. Autoimmune disease history or systemic immunosuppression disqualified patients. This entry belongs to a study of OX40 agonist ivuxolimab in advanced cancers. Background on the study: Ivuxolimab was delivered to patients intravenously every 2 weeks at doses spanning 0.01 to 10 mg/kg. Study-wide results and limits: Normalized expansion of T-cell clones was also low for some nonresponders.

Sequenced by immunoSEQ multiplex PCR; TCRdb stores in-frame clones only, minus some. The data hold some 77,000 clones, with about 92% observed a single time. The receptor's source is an adult with an advanced solid tumor such as melanoma, head and neck, liver or kidney cancer. The sequencing here drew on CD4+ or CD8+ T cells sorted from blood, taken in a trial of the OX40 agonist ivuxolimab.

The CDR3: CAWMGQGDNEKLFF. The CDR3 DNA reads as TGTGCCTGGATGGGACAGGGGGATAATGAAAAACTGTTTTTT. The chain uses TRBV30 and TRBJ1-4, with TRBD1 identical over 11 bases. Germline CDR1 reads GTSNPN; CDR2 reads SVGIG (reference sequence). This CDR3 contains 14 residues. V trimming: 4 bases; J trimming: 4 bases; junction bases outside the gene matches: 2.